A single sample is the source of the 27 T cell receptor beta chains below, sequenced in a study of cytotoxic CD8 clonotypes in ibrutinib-treated CLL (dated by TCRdb to about 2021). The receptor library was made with the immunoSEQ multiplex PCR assay. As stored in TCRdb, this immuneACCESS dataset retains in-frame rearrangements with V and J assigned. A fraction of the clones does not appear; measured against another copy, unresolved V genes explain less than half of the discrepancy, and the remainder lacks a known reason. The table for this sample lists hundreds of thousands of clones; 67% of them were counted only once. About 6.7% of the sample is taken by the ten largest. The sequenced sample was PBMCs, obtained after 36 months of ibrutinib treatment. Receptors were obtained from a human donor with chronic lymphocytic leukemia.

The chain combines TRBV11-3 with TRBJ2-5; D is possibly TRBD1 or TRBD2 (6 bases each). CDR1 SGHNT and CDR2 YENEEA come from the germline V gene. CDR3 length: 18 residues. V was clipped by 4 bases and J by 3 bases, with 24 bases between them. The CDR3 nucleotides read TGTGCCAGCAGCTCAGTAGGGGGGAGCACAACCTCAGAAGAGACCCAGTACTTC. It yields the protein CASSSVGGSTTSEETQYF.

This clone was observed a few times. This chain links TRBV6-1 with TRBJ2-3, with 7 positions matching TRBD1. Germline assignment: CDR1 MNHNS and CDR2 SASEGT. Germline trimming cut 7 bases from V and 7 bases from J; bases unmatched to any gene: 14. This CDR3 is built from 15 residues. CDR3 nucleotides: TGTGCCAGCAACCCGGACAGGTCGTTTTCCTATACGCAGTATTTT. It translates to CASNPDRSFSYTQYF.

The chain uses TRBV5-6 and TRBJ1-2, with D tentatively TRBD1 (6 bases). Germline assignment: CDR1 SGHDT and CDR2 YYEEEE. CDR3 length: 16 amino acids. Trimming stripped 2 bases from V and 6 bases from J, with 20 bases between. The CDR3 nucleotides are TGTGCCAGCAGCTTACCAGGGGAGCGTTGGGAAGATGGCTACACCTTC. Translated, it gives CASSLPGERWEDGYTF.

The rearrangement links TRBV9 to TRBJ2-3, with 8 nucleotides matching TRBD2. Germline trimming cut 5 bases from V and 8 bases from J; bases unmatched to any gene: 10. Germline-derived CDR1 and CDR2 are SGDLS and YYNGEE. This CDR3 is built from 14 residues. The CDR3 reads CASSPGLGEATQYF. The CDR3 DNA reads as TGTGCCAGCAGTCCGGGACTAGGGGAAGCTACGCAGTATTTT.

The chain links TRBV6-5 to TRBJ2-3; possible D gene TRBD2, 5 bases. Per germline, CDR1 MNHEY and CDR2 SVGAGI. The CDR3 is made up of 16 amino acids. Trimming pared 0 bases from V and 6 bases from J, leaving 16 bases between. CDR3 DNA: TGTGCCAGCAGTTACTCGTGGAGCGGATCGAGGGATACGCAGTATTTT. Translation gives CASSYSWSGSRDTQYF.

The chain has TRBV5-1 and TRBJ1-2, with no clear D. Trimming took off 0 bases at V and 1 base at J, with 10 bases between the two ends. The germline V gene encodes CDR1 SGHRS and CDR2 YFSETQ. The CDR3 spans 15 residues. The CDR3 coding sequence is TGCGCCAGCAGCTTGGAGGCGGGGAGTAACTATGGCTACACCTTC. This codes for CASSLEAGSNYGYTF.

The rearrangement uses TRBV23-1 and TRBJ1-2, with D possibly being TRBD1 (6 bases). TRBV23-1 is designated an ORF whose function remains uncertain. The CDR3 is 17 amino acids. With 0 bases removed from V and 3 bases from J, the gap between germline ends came to 17 bases. The CDR3 is CASSQSIAAGEYYGYTF. CDR3 DNA sequence: TGCGCCAGCAGTCAATCGATAGCGGCAGGGGAATACTATGGCTACACCTTC.

A few counts support this clone. The J gene is TRBJ2-2, the V gene TRBV7-9; D is tentatively TRBD1 or TRBD2 (5 bases each). Germline V gene lookup returns CDR1 SEHNR and CDR2 FQNEAQ (reference sequence). Trimming shortened V by 11 bases and J by 6 bases, and 22 bases separated the two germline ends. The CDR3 spans 15 residues. The CDR3 loop reads CAGGTRAQIAGELFF. The CDR3 coding sequence is TGTGCCGGGGGTACTCGGGCCCAAATCGCCGGGGAGCTGTTTTTT.

The chain links TRBV5-5 to TRBJ1-2; 9 bases are a match to TRBD1. Germline V lookup: CDR1 SGHKS, CDR2 YYEKEE (reference sequence). CDR3 length: 12 amino acids. After removal of 5 bases from V and 8 bases from J, the junction contained 4 bases not matched to a gene. In DNA, the CDR3 is TGTGCCAGCAGGGGGACAGGGAGCGGCTACACCTTC. Protein sequence: CASRGTGSGYTF.

The J gene is TRBJ1-4, the V gene TRBV27, with a tentative D call TRBD1 (6 bases). The length of the CDR3 is 13 residues. Germline CDR1 reads MNHEY; CDR2 reads SMNVEV (reference sequence). V was pared by 5 bases and J by 4 bases, with 8 bases between. CDR3 region: CASSEQGNEKLFF. Here the CDR3 DNA reads TGTGCCAGCAGTGAACAGGGTAATGAAAAACTGTTTTTT.

This clone turned up a few times. The J gene is TRBJ2-1, the V gene TRBV18; 11 bases fit TRBD2. Germline loops: CDR1 KGHSH, CDR2 LQKENI. Germline trimming cut 0 bases from V and 4 bases from J; bases unmatched to any gene: 2. CDR3 length: 16 amino acids. DNA of the CDR3: TGTGCCAGCTCACCACCGGGGACTAGCGGATACAATGAGCAGTTCTTC. Its translation is CASSPPGTSGYNEQFF.

J is TRBJ2-1 and V is TRBV7-9; the D is unclear. The CDR3 consists of 12 residues. Trimming pared 5 bases from V and 7 bases from J, leaving 9 bases between. Germline-derived CDR1 and CDR2 are SEHNR and FQNEAQ (reference sequence). This CDR3 reads CASSRPGNEQFF. CDR3 nucleotides: TGTGCCAGCAGCCGGCCTGGGAATGAGCAGTTCTTC.

The J gene is TRBJ2-5, the V gene TRBV18, with D unclear. The CDR3 is 12 residues long. The V and J ends lost 5 bases and 1 base respectively, with 5 bases between them. Germline assignment: CDR1 KGHSH and CDR2 LQKENI. The CDR3 is CASSSSQETQYF. The CDR3 DNA follows: TGTGCCAGCTCATCAAGCCAAGAGACCCAGTACTTC.

V and J are TRBV9 and TRBJ1-1; a weak D match, TRBD1 (5 bases). Per germline, CDR1 SGDLS and CDR2 YYNGEE. Trimming pared 0 bases from V and 6 bases from J, leaving 15 bases between. CDR3 length equals 15 residues. This chain's CDR3 is CASSVASAGKAEAFF. The CDR3 DNA sequence: TGTGCCAGCAGCGTAGCGTCGGCAGGGAAAGCTGAAGCTTTCTTT. The full variable domain, in which reference TRBV9 and TRBJ1-1 provide the parts outside the CDR3, is DSGVTQTPKHLITATGQRVTLRCSPRSGDLSVYWYQQSLDQGLQFLIQYYNGEERAKGNILERFSAQQFPDLHSELNLSSLELGDSALYFCASSVASAGKAEAFFGQGTRLTVV.

This rearrangement joins TRBV5-7 to TRBJ2-7; 12 nucleotides agree with TRBD1. TRBV5-7 is sorted into the ORF group, with uncertain function. This CDR3 comprises 19 residues. J gave up 3 bases and V 6 bases, and 19 bases lay outside the gene matches. The chain's CDR3 is CASTFPGQGALGSYYEQYF. CDR3 in DNA: TGTGCCAGCACCTTCCCGGGACAGGGGGCGCTAGGTAGTTACTACGAGCAGTACTTC.

V usage is TRBV5-6 and J usage is TRBJ2-2; D may be TRBD2 (5 bases). Looked up from germline, CDR1 is SGHDT and CDR2 is YYEEEE. V gave up 0 bases and J gave up 7 bases, with 10 bases separating them. The CDR3 runs 14 residues. The CDR3 coding sequence is TGTGCCAGCAGCTTGGACCGGGGAAGCGGGGAGCTGTTTTTT. It translates to CASSLDRGSGELFF.

The chain combines TRBV28 with TRBJ1-2; D gene uncertain. This CDR3 contains 12 residues. CDR1 and CDR2 (germline): MDHEN, SYDVKM. Between the trimmed V and J ends, which lost 5 bases and 8 bases, there was a span of 12 bases. This CDR3 is CASSPSAGGYTF. The CDR3 region has the DNA TGTGCCAGCAGTCCCTCAGCGGGAGGCTACACCTTC.

There are a few counts of this clone. J is TRBJ2-5 and V is TRBV19, with 8 bases matching TRBD2. The ends lost 3 bases at V and 7 bases at J; junction bases unmatched: 7. The CDR3 extends over 14 amino acids. The germline gives CDR1 LNHDA, CDR2 SQIVND (reference sequence). The chain's CDR3 is CASSIFYGGVTQYF. The CDR3 bases are TGTGCCAGTAGTATTTTTTACGGGGGGGTGACCCAGTACTTC.

This clone was seen a single time. The rearrangement links TRBV2 to TRBJ2-1; tentatively, D is TRBD1 (5 bases). CDR3 size: 13 residues. V shed 7 bases and J shed 2 bases, with 9 bases lying between them. The germline gives CDR1 SNHLY, CDR2 FYNNEI. CDR3 sequence: CASTGKTYNEQFF. In DNA, the CDR3 is TGTGCCAGCACAGGGAAAACCTACAATGAGCAGTTCTTC.

In its sample, this clone was seen once. The rearrangement uses TRBV4-3 and TRBJ2-7; 9 bases are shared with TRBD2. Germline loops: CDR1 LGHNA, CDR2 YSLEER. There are 15 residues in the CDR3. Germline trimming cut 1 base from V and 2 bases from J; bases unmatched to any gene: 3. CDR3 bases: TGCGCCAGCAGCCAAGCTCCTAGCGGGGCCTACGAGCAGTACTTC. It translates to CASSQAPSGAYEQYF.

The gene calls are TRBV10-3 and TRBJ2-7; D possibly corresponds to TRBD1 (5 bases). CDR1 is ENHRY, CDR2 SYGVKD, per germline. The CDR3 extends over 14 amino acids. V dropped 10 bases and J dropped 0 bases, with 16 bases sitting between them. CDR3: CATADRQLSYEQYF. In DNA, the CDR3 is TGTGCCACTGCAGACAGACAGCTCTCCTACGAGCAGTACTTC.

V and J are TRBV5-6 and TRBJ2-7; D possibly uses TRBD1 or TRBD2 (6 bases each). This CDR3 region has 14 residues. Germline V gene data show CDR1 as SGHDT and CDR2 as YYEEEE. The V and J ends lost 5 bases and 2 bases respectively, with 14 bases between them. The CDR3 DNA reads TGTGCCAGCAGTCTCGGGGGACAAGCCTACGAGCAGTACTTC. Translation: CASSLGGQAYEQYF.

The chain employs TRBV29-1 and TRBJ1-6; tentative D call: TRBD1 (6 bases). V lost 1 base, J lost 1 base, and 14 bases lay in between. This CDR3 has 17 residues. CDR1 and CDR2 from the germline V gene are SQVTM and ANQGSEA. The DNA of the CDR3 is TGCAGCGTTGAAGGGGGGCATGGGCGGTCCTATAATTCACCCCTCCACTTT. It yields the protein CSVEGGHGRSYNSPLHF.

This clone was seen more than once but under ten times. V gene TRBV5-1 combines with J gene TRBJ2-3; TRBD2 matches 7 bases. The CDR3 is 13 amino acids. V shed 0 bases, J shed 13 bases, and the junction held 8 bases outside the gene matches. Germline CDR1 SGHRS, CDR2 YFSETQ. The DNA of the CDR3 is TGCGCCAGCAGCTTGGGTACCGGGGGGTCAGAGTATTTT. Its protein is CASSLGTGGSEYF. Based on the CDR3 plus reference TRBV5-1 and TRBJ2-3, the full variable domain is KAGVTQTPRYLIKTRGQQVTLSCSPISGHRSVSWYQQTPGQGLQFLFEYFSETQRNKGNFPGRFSGRQFSNSRSEMNVSTLELGDSALYLCASSLGTGGSEYFGPGTRLTVL.

The rearrangement uses TRBV29-1 and TRBJ2-2, with D possibly being TRBD2 (5 bases). The CDR3 length is 14 residues. Trimming left V 3 bases short and J 0 bases short, with 8 bases between. Germline loops: CDR1 SQVTM, CDR2 ANQGSEA. As DNA, the CDR3 is TGCAGCGTTGACCGGGGAACGAACACCGGGGAGCTGTTTTTT. Encoded protein: CSVDRGTNTGELFF.

The chain is built from TRBV6-5 and TRBJ2-5; D possibly matches TRBD1 or TRBD2 (5 bases each). The germline CDR1 and CDR2 sequences are MNHEY and SVGAGI. The CDR3 totals 14 residues. Trimming removed 5 bases at V and 1 base at J, with 11 bases between. CDR3 in DNA: TGTGCCAGCAGTCCGGGACGGATCCAAGAGACCCAGTACTTC. Protein sequence: CASSPGRIQETQYF.

The V call is TRBV20-1, the J call TRBJ1-5; maybe TRBD1 (5 bases). CDR3 size: 10 residues. Germline V gene data show CDR1 as DFQATT and CDR2 as SNEGSKA (reference sequence). CDR3 DNA sequence: TGCAGCTGGGGGAATCAGCCCCAGCATTTT. This codes for CSWGNQPQHF.